This T cell receptor (beta chain) was sequenced for a study of human T cells and chemical hapten exposure. Time point described: pre-sensitization, week 0. Treatment defined: therapeutic diphenylcyclopropenone sensitization with weekly scalp DPC. This CDR3 comprises 13 residues. The germline V gene has CDR1 SGHVS and CDR2 FQNEAQ. The V end lost 5 bases, the J end lost 4 bases, and 12 bases lay between the germline ends. MiXCR, applied by TCRdb to the RACE reads, yields one record per CDR3 protein. The sample has about 74,000 distinct CDR3 sequences; 11% to 15% are singletons. The chain employs TRBV7-8 and TRBJ2-7; tentative D call: TRBD1 (6 bases). The receptor comes from a woman aged 45 to 65 with alopecia areata. Some clones in this sample may be carry-over from other donors' samples. The sequences come from whole blood, collected in connection with sensitization to the hapten diphenylcyclopropenone (DPC). The CDR3 reads CASSRDTLYEQYF. CDR3 sequence (DNA): TGTGCCAGCAGCCGGGACACCCTTTACGAGCAGTACTTC.